A single T cell receptor beta chain is shown here with its context. Its antigen remains unidentified. Per germline, CDR1 SGHTA and CDR2 FQGNSA. CDR3 length equals 15 residues. Trimming shortened V by 3 bases and J by 2 bases, and 13 bases separated the two germline ends. The data derive from a study of T cell responses to AZD1222 COVID-19 vaccine. Overall study: Pooling was applied to second doses at about 4 or about 12 weeks. Study results and limitations: No day 14 peak samples; only post-peak repertoires were characterized.

Some clones are missing from TCRdb's copy, which holds only in-frame ones; the method was immunoSEQ multiplex PCR. This repertoire shows about 110,000 clones, more than 85% found once; its top ten account for about 1.2%. Sequences were derived from peripheral blood, sampled on day 0 of AZD1222 vaccination. The receptor comes from an adult in good health. The chain carries TRBV7-2 and TRBJ2-5; TRBD1 might be the D (6 bases). The CDR3 sequence: CASSLAAGQQETQYF. CDR3 nucleotides: TGTGCCAGCAGCTTGGCGGCAGGACAGCAAGAGACCCAGTACTTC.